The 8 T cell receptor beta chains listed next were all sequenced from one sample in a study of blood T cell repertoires in COVID-19. Some clones are missing from TCRdb's copy, which holds only in-frame ones; the method was immunoSEQ multiplex PCR. The sample has 300,000 to 450,000 clones; about nine tenths are singletons. The material sequenced was peripheral blood. Source of these receptors: a woman aged 55-70 years with COVID-19, enrolled during active disease.

In its sample, this clone was seen a few times. This sequence joins TRBV7-9 and TRBJ1-1; perhaps TRBD1 as D (5 bases). The CDR3 has 16 amino acids. Germline assignment: CDR1 SEHNR and CDR2 FQNEAQ (reference sequence). Trimming cost V 1 base and J 1 base, with 13 bases left between them. DNA for the CDR3: TGTGCCAGCAGCTTAGACCAATCAGGGTGGAACACTGAAGCTTTCTTT. Residues: CASSLDQSGWNTEAFF.

This sequence joins TRBV6-5 and TRBJ2-4, with TRBD1 matching 8 bases. The germline gives CDR1 MNHEY, CDR2 SVGAGI. V dropped 10 bases and J dropped 1; count of bases not matched to a gene: 9. This CDR3 is built from 15 residues. DNA of the CDR3: TGTGCCACCTTAAACAGGGGGGCGGCCAAAAACATTCAGTACTTC. It is translated as CATLNRGAAKNIQYF.

In DNA, the CDR3 is TGTGCCAGTAGTCAAGGACAGGTTTTGAACACTGAAGCTTTCTTT. Its protein product is CASSQGQVLNTEAFF. The chain employs TRBV19 and TRBJ1-1; TRBD1 aligns across 7 bases. With 5 bases clipped from V and 0 bases from J, the junction kept 6 bases outside the gene matches. Germline V gene data show CDR1 as LNHDA and CDR2 as SQIVND (reference sequence). The CDR3 covers 15 residues.

The V call is TRBV18, the J call TRBJ2-1, with TRBD2 identical over 11 bases. V gave up 3 bases and J gave up 5 bases; unmatched junction bases: 3. The length of the CDR3 is 15 residues. The germline gives CDR1 KGHSH, CDR2 LQKENI. The DNA of the CDR3 is TGTGCCAGCTCACCGTCACTAGCGGGGGACAATGAGCAGTTCTTC. It specifies CASSPSLAGDNEQFF.

The chain carries TRBV19 and TRBJ2-3; TRBD2 might be the D (7 bases). Trimming cost V 6 bases and J 3 bases, with 19 bases left between them. Looked up from germline, CDR1 is LNHDA and CDR2 is SQIVND (reference sequence). This CDR3 region has 16 residues. The CDR3, as DNA: TGTGCCAGTAGCACTTCGCCCGAGGGGGGGACAGATACGCAGTATTTT. Protein: CASSTSPEGGTDTQYF.

The chain has TRBV5-1 and TRBJ2-2; D may be TRBD1 (5 bases). CDR3 size: 13 residues. CDR1 is SGHRS, CDR2 YFSETQ, per germline. V gave up 0 bases and J gave up 5 bases, with 5 bases separating them. CDR3 DNA: TGCGCCAGCAGCTTGGAGGGGACCGGGGAGCTGTTTTTT. This gives the protein CASSLEGTGELFF.

The V call is TRBV28, the J call TRBJ1-2; D is perhaps TRBD1 (5 bases). This CDR3 is built from 16 residues. V dropped 3 bases and J dropped 4 bases, with 18 bases sitting between them. CDR1 and CDR2 from the germline V gene are MDHEN and SYDVKM. The CDR3 DNA reads as TGTGCCAGCAGTTTTGATTTGCAGGGTCTTGCCTATGGCTACACCTTC. Its protein is CASSFDLQGLAYGYTF.

The chain couples TRBV2 to TRBJ1-5; a weak D match, TRBD1 (5 bases). The V and J ends lost 1 base and 12 bases respectively, with 10 bases between them. The CDR3 extends over 12 amino acids. The germline V gene has CDR1 SNHLY and CDR2 FYNNEI. The CDR3 DNA sequence: TGTGCCAGCAGTGAAGAGGGGCGTCTCCAGCATTTT. It encodes CASSEEGRLQHF. The full variable domain, rest sourced from reference TRBV2 and TRBJ1-5, is EPEVTQTPSHQVTQMGQEVILRCVPISNHLYFYWYRQILGQKVEFLVSFYNNEISEKSEIFDDQFSVERPDGSNFTLKIRSTKLEDSAMYFCASSEEGRLQHFGDGTRLSIL.